What follows are 29 T cell receptor beta chains derived from one specimen sequenced in a study of T cell responses to AZD1222 COVID-19 vaccine (dated by TCRdb to the early 2020s). Taken with the paper, the label for time point translates to: baseline before first vaccination. What the treatment or condition label conveys for this sample: meningococcal conjugate vaccine given as trial control. Receptor libraries were prepared by the immunoSEQ multiplex PCR assay. TCRdb's version of the immuneACCESS table is confined to in-frame rearrangements and falls short of the full clone set. An unresolved V gene accounts for under half of the shortfall where checked; the remainder is of unknown origin. The sample yields 200,000 to 250,000 clones; roughly 91% were counted once. Roughly 1% of the sample belongs to the ten largest clones. Sequences were derived from peripheral blood, sampled on day 0 of MenACWY control vaccination. Receptors were obtained from an adult in good health.

The genes are TRBV27 and TRBJ2-7; 9 bases are a match to TRBD2. Germline CDR1 is MNHEY and CDR2 is SMNVEV (reference sequence). V dropped 7 bases and J dropped 2; count of bases not matched to a gene: 3. This CDR3 comprises 13 residues. CDR3 sequence (DNA): TGTGCCAGCAAAAAGCGGGGGGCCTACGAGCAGTACTTC. Encoded protein: CASKKRGAYEQYF.

The rearrangement joins TRBV5-6 to TRBJ2-5; a possible D gene is TRBD2 (5 bases). CDR3 length equals 14 residues. Trimming shortened V by 2 bases and J by 5 bases, and 13 bases separated the two germline ends. The germline V gene encodes CDR1 SGHDT and CDR2 YYEEEE. Here the CDR3 DNA reads TGTGCCAGCAGCTTATATTCCAGAGGGGAGACCCAGTACTTC. Translating it yields CASSLYSRGETQYF.

This clone was seen a few times. The chain employs TRBV7-2 and TRBJ2-2, with D possibly TRBD2 on 7 matching bases. V was shortened by 1 base and J by 6 bases, with 18 bases between the two germline ends. The CDR3 has 17 residues. Germline CDR1 reads SGHTA; CDR2 reads FQGNSA. The CDR3 coding sequence is TGTGCCAGCAGCTTAGGAGGTGCAGGGAGGGGGTCCGGGGAGCTGTTTTTT. Amino acids: CASSLGGAGRGSGELFF.

J is TRBJ1-5 and V is TRBV27, with unresolved D. Germline loops: CDR1 MNHEY, CDR2 SMNVEV (reference sequence). V was pared by 6 bases and J by 2 bases, with 14 bases between. The CDR3 runs to 15 residues. The CDR3 DNA reads as TGTGCCAGCAGGTTCGGAGGGTCGGGCAATCAGCCCCAGCATTTT. Translating gives CASRFGGSGNQPQHF.

This clone appeared once. CDR3 sequence: CASSLTGGASWNTEAFF. The CDR3 DNA sequence: TGTGCCAGCAGCCTTACAGGGGGCGCCTCTTGGAACACTGAAGCTTTCTTT. The chain links TRBV16 to TRBJ1-1, with 9 bases fitting TRBD1. The J segment lost 1 base and the V segment lost 4 bases, leaving 10 bases of the junction unmatched. This CDR3 has 17 amino acids. CDR1 KGHSY and CDR2 FQNENV come from the germline V gene.

This clone was counted a single time. CDR3 protein: CASSPSQLNTEAFF. CDR3 DNA sequence: TGTGCCAGCTCACCATCCCAGCTAAACACTGAAGCTTTCTTT. The chain recombines TRBV18 with TRBJ1-1; no firm D call. The CDR3 contains 14 residues. Trimming left V 2 bases short and J 2 bases short, with 9 bases between. Per germline, CDR1 KGHSH and CDR2 LQKENI.

The V and J genes are TRBV9 and TRBJ1-6; D unclear. The V gene's germline CDR1 is SGDLS and CDR2 YYNGEE. The CDR3 spans 15 residues. Trimming cost V 3 bases and J 2 bases, with 9 bases left between them. CDR3 sequence: CASSGARPYNSPLHF. CDR3 nucleotides: TGTGCCAGCAGCGGGGCCCGGCCCTATAATTCACCCCTCCACTTT.

This chain joins TRBV7-9 and TRBJ1-1; D possibly corresponds to TRBD1 (5 bases). The CDR3 extends over 13 amino acids. V dropped 0 bases and J dropped 7 bases, with 9 bases sitting between them. CDR1 and CDR2 from the germline V gene are SEHNR and FQNEAQ (reference sequence). The CDR3 spells CASSLAGESEAFF. CDR3 in DNA: TGTGCCAGCAGCTTAGCAGGGGAGAGTGAAGCTTTCTTT.

In its sample, this clone was seen once. The V and J genes are TRBV10-3 and TRBJ1-4; TRBD1 matches at 9 bases. The CDR3 is 16 amino acids. Germline V gene lookup returns CDR1 ENHRY and CDR2 SYGVKD. J gave up 5 bases and V 2 bases, and 6 bases lay outside the gene matches. CDR3 in amino acids: CAISEPPGQGNEKLFF. The CDR3 DNA reads TGTGCCATCAGTGAGCCACCGGGACAGGGCAATGAAAAACTGTTTTTT.

This clone was observed once. The chain carries TRBV27 and TRBJ2-7; 9 bases map to TRBD1. Unmatched junction bases numbered 15, after V lost 6 bases and J lost 0 bases. There are 18 residues in the CDR3. The germline V gene has CDR1 MNHEY and CDR2 SMNVEV (reference sequence). Written as DNA, the CDR3 is TGTGCCAGCAGGCTGACAGGGGGTGCACAGATTTTCTCCTACGAGCAGTACTTC. Its translation: CASRLTGGAQIFSYEQYF.

The rearrangement uses TRBV29-1 and TRBJ1-5, with a tentative D call TRBD1 (6 bases). Germline values: CDR1 SQVTM, CDR2 ANQGSEA. The CDR3 extends over 12 amino acids. V was cut by 6 bases and J by 4 bases, with 10 bases left in between. The CDR3: CSVITGNQPQHF. CDR3 in DNA: TGCAGCGTGATAACAGGGAATCAGCCCCAGCATTTT.

The chain joins TRBV5-8 to TRBJ2-3; TRBD1 is a possible D gene (6 bases). Germline V lookup: CDR1 SGHTS, CDR2 YDEGEE. The CDR3 covers 16 residues. The V end lost 0 bases, the J end lost 7 bases, and 18 bases lay between the germline ends. Here the CDR3 reads CASSLDVGAWANTQYF. The CDR3 DNA reads TGTGCCAGCAGCTTGGACGTGGGGGCCTGGGCGAATACGCAGTATTTT.

The V gene is TRBV18, the J gene TRBJ1-1; D is ambiguous. Per germline, CDR1 KGHSH and CDR2 LQKENI. The CDR3 has 13 residues. Trimming shortened V by 1 base and J by 4 bases, and 7 bases separated the two germline ends. CDR3 residues: CASSPQEGTEAFF. The CDR3 region has the DNA TGTGCCAGCTCACCACAGGAGGGCACTGAAGCTTTCTTT. Supplemented by reference TRBV18 and TRBJ1-1, the full variable domain reads NAGVMQNPRHLVRRRGQEARLRCSPMKGHSHVYWYRQLPEEGLKFMVYLQKENIIDESGMPKERFSAEFPKEGPSILRIQQVVRGDSAAYFCASSPQEGTEAFFGQGTRLTVV.

This clone turned up a few times. The chain carries TRBV7-2 and TRBJ1-2, with 9 nucleotides matching TRBD1. Germline V gene data show CDR1 as SGHTA and CDR2 as FQGNSA. With V trimmed by 4 bases and J by 4 bases, 4 bases remained unmatched. The CDR3 length is 14 residues. DNA for the CDR3: TGTGCCAGCAGCTCGGACAGGGGACCCTATGGCTACACCTTC. This translates into CASSSDRGPYGYTF.

V is TRBV5-1 and J is TRBJ1-6, with D unclear. The germline V and J ends were trimmed by 1 base and 7 bases, with 15 bases remaining between them. Germline-derived CDR1 and CDR2 are SGHRS and YFSETQ. CDR3 length equals 16 residues. The CDR3 sequence is CASSLQVRQLNSPLHF. CDR3 DNA: TGCGCCAGCAGCTTGCAGGTACGGCAGCTAAATTCACCCCTCCACTTT.

This clone was recorded once. The chain is built from TRBV7-2 and TRBJ1-5; weak D call: TRBD1 (5 bases). The CDR3 spans 13 residues. Per the germline V gene, CDR1 is SGHTA and CDR2 is FQGNSA. Trimming took off 5 bases at V and 2 bases at J, with 7 bases between the two ends. The CDR3 protein is CASSAGRNQPQHF. The CDR3 bases are TGTGCCAGCAGCGCAGGGCGCAATCAGCCCCAGCATTTT.

This chain connects TRBV7-3 to TRBJ2-7, with unresolved D. V was cut by 0 bases and J by 2 bases, with 11 bases left in between. This CDR3 region has 15 residues. Per germline, CDR1 SGHTA and CDR2 FQGTGA. CDR3 sequence (DNA): TGTGCCAGCAGCTTAACTCCAGTGCCCGCCTACGAGCAGTACTTC. Translated: CASSLTPVPAYEQYF.

The chain is built from TRBV28 and TRBJ1-2; 8 nucleotides line up with TRBD1. From germline, CDR1 is MDHEN and CDR2 SYDVKM. The ends lost 5 bases at V and 5 bases at J; junction bases unmatched: 10. The CDR3 length is 15 residues. The chain's CDR3 is CASSQGTGGMYGYTF. The CDR3 coding sequence is TGTGCCAGCAGTCAAGGGACAGGAGGGATGTATGGCTACACCTTC.

This sequence joins TRBV3-1 (or the pseudogene TRBV3-2) and TRBJ1-1; 9 nucleotides align to TRBD1. V dropped 4 bases and J dropped 8; count of bases not matched to a gene: 2. This CDR3 region has 12 residues. Looked up from germline, CDR1 is LGHDT and CDR2 is YNNKEL (reference sequence). The CDR3 reads CASSRGTGEAFF. The DNA of the CDR3 is TGTGCCAGCAGCCGCGGGACAGGGGAAGCTTTCTTT.

J is TRBJ2-3 and V is TRBV9, with 9 bases fitting TRBD2. Germline trimming cut 2 bases from V and 0 bases from J; bases unmatched to any gene: 1. Looked up from germline, CDR1 is SGDLS and CDR2 is YYNGEE. There are 15 residues in the CDR3. The DNA for the CDR3 is TGTGCCAGCAGCGTGACTAGCGGTAGCACAGATACGCAGTATTTT. Amino acid sequence: CASSVTSGSTDTQYF.

As DNA, the CDR3 is TGTGCCAGCACTGGACTAGCGGGGGGGCAAGATACGCAGTATTTT. Translation: CASTGLAGGQDTQYF. The chain has TRBV27 and TRBJ2-3, with 15 nucleotides matching TRBD2. Germline-derived CDR1 and CDR2 are MNHEY and SMNVEV (reference sequence). The V and J ends lost 7 bases and 5 bases, in that order; junction bases with no gene match: 4. CDR3 length: 15 amino acids.

The chain joins TRBV6-5 to TRBJ1-2; the D is unclear. The CDR3 is made up of 14 amino acids. Germline loops: CDR1 MNHEY, CDR2 SVGAGI. Trimming took 5 bases from V and 4 from J, leaving 14 bases between them. CDR3 residues: CASSRLSWSYGYTF. In DNA, the CDR3 is TGTGCCAGCAGTCGACTCTCGTGGAGCTATGGCTACACCTTC.

To note about this clone: The junction departs from germline at one end; a sequencing error may be responsible. The V and J genes are TRBV6-1 and TRBJ1-1, with D possibly matching TRBD1 (5 bases). Germline V gene sequence: CDR1 MNHNS, CDR2 SASEGT. The CDR3 is made up of 14 amino acids. DNA of the CDR3: TGTGCCAGCAGGGAAGGCCCCTCAGGGACTGAAGCTTTCTTT. Amino acids: CASREGPSGTEAFF.

This sequence joins TRBV19 and TRBJ2-7; D remains unclear. This CDR3 has 17 residues. Germline V gene lookup returns CDR1 LNHDA and CDR2 SQIVND (reference sequence). Trimming took off 1 base at V and 2 bases at J, with 18 bases between the two ends. CDR3 DNA sequence: TGTGCCAGTAGTATAGTCGGTCTGGCCGTGGGAACCTACGAGCAGTACTTC. Translated: CASSIVGLAVGTYEQYF.

The chain couples TRBV7-2 to TRBJ1-6; D possibly corresponds to TRBD1 (5 bases). Germline V gene lookup returns CDR1 SGHTA and CDR2 FQGNSA. Trimming cost V 3 bases and J 17 bases, with 17 bases left between them. This CDR3 has 13 residues. CDR3 sequence: CASSFMGDPLFHF. The CDR3 nucleotides read TGTGCCAGCAGCTTTATGGGGGATCCTTTATTCCACTTT.

The chain combines TRBV6-5 with TRBJ1-6, with D unresolved. This CDR3 comprises 16 residues. CDR1 is MNHEY and CDR2 is SVGAGI in the germline V gene. Trimming stripped 0 bases from V and 0 bases from J, with 6 bases between. The CDR3 sequence is CASSYSSFSYNSPLHF. Here the CDR3 DNA reads TGTGCCAGCAGTTACTCTTCTTTCTCCTATAATTCACCCCTCCACTTT.

V usage is TRBV9 and J usage is TRBJ2-5; D possibly corresponds to TRBD1 (6 bases). Germline loops: CDR1 SGDLS, CDR2 YYNGEE. The CDR3 sequence is 15 residues long. Trimming pared 0 bases from V and 2 bases from J, leaving 11 bases between. Here the CDR3 reads CASSVGGPRQETQYF. CDR3 DNA sequence: TGTGCCAGCAGCGTAGGGGGGCCCCGGCAAGAGACCCAGTACTTC.

This chain uses TRBV27 with TRBJ1-4; D perhaps matches TRBD1 (6 bases). The germline gives CDR1 MNHEY, CDR2 SMNVEV (reference sequence). This CDR3 has 13 residues. V lost 4 bases to trimming and J lost 8 bases, with 11 bases between them. CDR3 region: CASSYGGREKLFF. In DNA, the CDR3 is TGTGCCAGCAGTTATGGGGGCAGAGAAAAACTGTTTTTT.

About this clone itself: At the DNA level, this CDR3 is encoded by other sequences in the same sample as well. The chain combines TRBV28 with TRBJ2-5; D is uncertain. From germline, CDR1 is MDHEN and CDR2 SYDVKM. This CDR3 comprises 11 residues. Trimming cost V 2 bases and J 4 bases, with 2 bases left between them. The CDR3 DNA is TGTGCCAGCAGTTTAGGAGAGACCCAGTACTTC. As protein: CASSLGETQYF.